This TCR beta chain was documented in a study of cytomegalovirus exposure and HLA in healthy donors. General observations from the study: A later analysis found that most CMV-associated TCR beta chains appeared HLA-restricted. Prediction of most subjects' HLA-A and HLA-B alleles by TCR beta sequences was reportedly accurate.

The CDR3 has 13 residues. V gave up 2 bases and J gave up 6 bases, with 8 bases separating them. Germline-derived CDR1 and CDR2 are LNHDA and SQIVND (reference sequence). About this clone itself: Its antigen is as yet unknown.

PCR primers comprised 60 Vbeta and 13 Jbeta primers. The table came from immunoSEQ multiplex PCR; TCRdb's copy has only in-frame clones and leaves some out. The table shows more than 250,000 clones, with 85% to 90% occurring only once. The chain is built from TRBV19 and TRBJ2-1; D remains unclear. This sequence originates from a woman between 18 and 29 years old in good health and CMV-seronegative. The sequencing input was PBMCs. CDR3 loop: CASSIPYGNEQFF. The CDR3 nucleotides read TGTGCCAGTAGTATACCCTACGGCAATGAGCAGTTCTTC.